One and the same sample provided the 9 T cell receptor beta chains below, sequenced in a study of cytomegalovirus exposure and HLA in healthy donors. PCR primers comprised 60 Vbeta and 13 Jbeta primers. Assay: immunoSEQ multiplex PCR; the TCRdb copy retains only in-frame clones and omits some. The sample lists under 150,000 clones, 75% to 85% occurring once. Sequenced sample: PBMCs. The receptors shown here come from a middle-aged woman in good health and CMV-seronegative.

This chain joins TRBV4-1 and TRBJ1-5; 8 nucleotides align to TRBD1. Germline CDR1 is MGHRA and CDR2 is YSYEKL. The CDR3 is 15 residues long. The ends lost 3 bases at V and 4 bases at J; junction bases unmatched: 5. CDR3 in amino acids: CASSQSGTGNQPQHF. The CDR3 nucleotides read TGCGCCAGCAGCCAGTCTGGGACAGGTAATCAGCCCCAGCATTTT.

This clone was seen only a few times. The chain has TRBV9 and TRBJ1-1; possibly TRBD1 for D (6 bases). CDR3 length equals 15 residues. Germline V gives CDR1 SGDLS, CDR2 YYNGEE. Trimming took off 4 bases at V and 1 base at J, with 14 bases between the two ends. The CDR3 bases are TGTGCCAGCAGCCCGGGGACAACCTCGAACACTGAAGCTTTCTTT. This gives the protein CASSPGTTSNTEAFF.

The V gene is TRBV6-1, the J gene TRBJ1-5; 10 bases fit TRBD1. CDR3 length: 13 residues. CDR1 and CDR2 (germline): MNHNS, SASEGT. V lost 4 bases and J lost 8; bases outside the gene matches: 2. The CDR3 spells CASSGDRGEPQHF. CDR3 sequence (DNA): TGTGCCAGCAGTGGGGACAGGGGAGAGCCCCAGCATTTT.

The rearrangement uses TRBV6-5 and TRBJ2-5, with a possible D match to TRBD2 (5 bases). The J call may be mistaken, given a closer DNA end match to TRBJ2-7. The CDR3 runs to 11 residues. Germline lookup yields CDR1 MNHEY and CDR2 SVGAGI. The CDR3 here is CASSQRSEQYF. The CDR3 DNA is TGTGCCAGCAGTCAGCGGAGCGAGCAGTACTTC.

In its sample, this clone was seen a few times. The V and J genes are TRBV5-5 and TRBJ2-5; D ambiguous. Germline V gene sequence: CDR1 SGHKS, CDR2 YYEKEE (reference sequence). The V end was cut by 4 bases, the J end by 1 base, with 5 bases between. The CDR3 is 12 residues long. This CDR3 is CASSRVQETQYF. The CDR3 DNA follows: TGTGCCAGCAGCCGCGTCCAAGAGACCCAGTACTTC.

DNA of the CDR3: TGTGCCAGCACCCCGGACAGGGATCAGCCCCAGCATTTT. It translates to CASTPDRDQPQHF. The chain has TRBV6-5 and TRBJ1-5; 8 nucleotides match TRBD1. The CDR3 runs to 13 residues. With 7 bases clipped from V and 5 bases from J, the junction kept 4 bases outside the gene matches. Per the germline V gene, CDR1 is MNHEY and CDR2 is SVGAGI.

The chain couples TRBV6-6 to TRBJ1-1; D uncertain. Germline CDR1 reads MNHNY; CDR2 reads SVGAGI (reference sequence). V was clipped by 7 bases and J by 0 bases, with 9 bases between them. CDR3 size: 13 residues. CDR3 sequence reads: CASTMKLNTEAFF. Written as DNA, the CDR3 is TGTGCCAGCACCATGAAGCTGAACACTGAAGCTTTCTTT.

The chain combines TRBV4-3 with TRBJ2-7; TRBD2 matches at 9 bases. There are 16 residues in the CDR3. J gave up 2 bases and V 0 bases, and 5 bases lay outside the gene matches. CDR1 LGHNA and CDR2 YSLEER come from the germline V gene. Here the CDR3 reads CASSQDPSGDPYEQYF. The CDR3 nucleotides read TGCGCCAGCAGCCAAGACCCTAGCGGGGACCCCTACGAGCAGTACTTC.

The chain has TRBV9 and TRBJ1-6; 11 bases agree with TRBD1. CDR1 is SGDLS, CDR2 YYNGEE, per germline. CDR3 length equals 15 residues. V shed 3 bases, J shed 10 bases, and the junction held 6 bases outside the gene matches. The DNA for the CDR3 is TGTGCCAGCAGCGCGTTGGGACAGGGGGAATCACCCCTCCACTTT. It translates to CASSALGQGESPLHF.